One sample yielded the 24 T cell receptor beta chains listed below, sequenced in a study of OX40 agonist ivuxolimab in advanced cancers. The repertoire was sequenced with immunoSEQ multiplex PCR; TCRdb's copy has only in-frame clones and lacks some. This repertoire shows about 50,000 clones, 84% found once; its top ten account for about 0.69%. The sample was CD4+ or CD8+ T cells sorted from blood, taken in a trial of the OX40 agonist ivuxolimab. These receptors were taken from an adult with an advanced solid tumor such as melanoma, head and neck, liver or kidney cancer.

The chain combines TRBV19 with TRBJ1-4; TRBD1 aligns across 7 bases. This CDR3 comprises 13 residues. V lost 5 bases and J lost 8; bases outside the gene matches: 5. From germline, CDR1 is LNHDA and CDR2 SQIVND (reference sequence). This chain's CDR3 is CASSGQAREKLFF. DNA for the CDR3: TGTGCCAGTAGTGGACAGGCAAGGGAAAAACTGTTTTTT.

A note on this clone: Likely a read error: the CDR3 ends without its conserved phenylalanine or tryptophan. CDR3 sequence: CAWSVLASYGYTL. The CDR3 region has the DNA TGTGCCTGGAGTGTACTTGCAAGCTATGGCTACACCCTC. This chain joins TRBV30 and TRBJ1-2; D uncertain. The germline V gene encodes CDR1 GTSNPN and CDR2 SVGIG (reference sequence). V dropped 0 bases and J dropped 4 bases, with 9 bases sitting between them. This CDR3 is built from 13 residues.

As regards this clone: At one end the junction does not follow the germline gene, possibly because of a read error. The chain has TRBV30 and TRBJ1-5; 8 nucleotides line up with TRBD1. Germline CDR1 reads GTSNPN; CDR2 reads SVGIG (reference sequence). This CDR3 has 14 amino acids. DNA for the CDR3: TGTGCCCGGAGGTTAACAGGGGGAAATCAGCCCCAGCATTTT. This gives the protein CARRLTGGNQPQHF.

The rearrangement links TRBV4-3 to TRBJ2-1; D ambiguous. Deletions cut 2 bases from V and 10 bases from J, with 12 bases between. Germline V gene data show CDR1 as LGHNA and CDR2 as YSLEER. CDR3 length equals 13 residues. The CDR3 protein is CASSQTRRTEQFF. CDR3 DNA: TGCGCCAGCAGCCAAACGAGAAGGACGGAGCAGTTCTTC.

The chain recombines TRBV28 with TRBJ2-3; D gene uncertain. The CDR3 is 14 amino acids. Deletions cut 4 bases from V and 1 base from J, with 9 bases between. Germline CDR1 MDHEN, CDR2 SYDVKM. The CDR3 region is CASSSPSGTDTQYF. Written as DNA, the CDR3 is TGTGCCAGCAGTTCCCCTTCGGGCACAGATACGCAGTATTTT. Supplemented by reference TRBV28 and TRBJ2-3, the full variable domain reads DVKVTQSSRYLVKRTGEKVFLECVQDMDHENMFWYRQDPGLGLRLIYFSYDVKMKEKGDIPEGYSVSREKKERFSLILESASTNQTSMYLCASSSPSGTDTQYFGPGTRLTVL.

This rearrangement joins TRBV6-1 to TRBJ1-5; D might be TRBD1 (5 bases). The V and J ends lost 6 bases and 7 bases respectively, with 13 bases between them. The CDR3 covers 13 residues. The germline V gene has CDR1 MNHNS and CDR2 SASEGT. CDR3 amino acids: CASSYGDGQPQHF. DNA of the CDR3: TGTGCCAGCAGCTACGGGGACGGCCAGCCCCAGCATTTT.

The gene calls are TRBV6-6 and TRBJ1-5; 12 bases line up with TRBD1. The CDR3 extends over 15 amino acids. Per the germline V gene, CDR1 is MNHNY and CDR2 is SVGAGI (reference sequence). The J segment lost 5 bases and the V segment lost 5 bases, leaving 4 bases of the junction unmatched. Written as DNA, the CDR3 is TGTGCCAGCAGTCCCGGGACAGGGGGCCATCAGCCCCAGCATTTT. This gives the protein CASSPGTGGHQPQHF.

For the CDR3, the DNA is TGTGCCAGCAGCGGAACTAGCGGGGGATCTGGAGATACGCAGTATTTT. Amino acids: CASSGTSGGSGDTQYF. The chain uses TRBV28 and TRBJ2-3, with TRBD2 identical over 11 bases. Unmatched junction bases numbered 10, after V lost 6 bases and J lost 5 bases. This CDR3 is 16 amino acids long. The V gene's germline CDR1 is MDHEN and CDR2 SYDVKM.

The CDR3 loop is CASSKVISGVYEQYF. In nucleotides, the CDR3 is TGTGCCAGCAGCAAAGTTATTTCAGGGGTCTACGAGCAGTACTTC. V is TRBV21-1 and J is TRBJ2-7; TRBD1 was called by the table and not checked on the DNA. TRBV21-1 is termed a pseudogene. The CDR3 consists of 15 residues.

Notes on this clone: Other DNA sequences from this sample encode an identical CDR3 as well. CDR3 residues: CASSYSEGGYTF. The CDR3 nucleotides read TGTGCCAGCAGTTACTCAGAGGGAGGCTACACCTTC. The rearrangement links TRBV6-6 to TRBJ1-2; D uncertain. The CDR3 is made up of 12 amino acids. The V end lost 0 bases, the J end lost 8 bases, and 7 bases lay between the germline ends. Germline V lookup: CDR1 MNHNY, CDR2 SVGAGI (reference sequence).

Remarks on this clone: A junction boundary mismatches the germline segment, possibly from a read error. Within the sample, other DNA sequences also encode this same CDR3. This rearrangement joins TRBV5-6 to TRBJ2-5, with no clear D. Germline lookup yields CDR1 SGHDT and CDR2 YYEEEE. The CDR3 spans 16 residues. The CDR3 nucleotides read TGTGCTAGCAGCTCCTGGAACCGGGCGCCACAAGAGACCCAGTACTTC. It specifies CASSSWNRAPQETQYF. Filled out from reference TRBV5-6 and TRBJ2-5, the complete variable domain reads DAGVTQSPTHLIKTRGQQVTLRCSPKSGHDTVSWYQQALGQGPQFIFQYYEEEERQRGNFPDRFSGHQFPNYSSELNVNALLLGDSALYLCASSSWNRAPQETQYFGPGTRLLVL.

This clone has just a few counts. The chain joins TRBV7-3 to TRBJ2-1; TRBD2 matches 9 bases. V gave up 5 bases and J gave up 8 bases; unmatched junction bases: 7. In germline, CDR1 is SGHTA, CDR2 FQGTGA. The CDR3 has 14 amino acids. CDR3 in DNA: TGTGCCAGCAGCCCGACTAGCGGACAGGATGAGCAGTTCTTC. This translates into CASSPTSGQDEQFF.

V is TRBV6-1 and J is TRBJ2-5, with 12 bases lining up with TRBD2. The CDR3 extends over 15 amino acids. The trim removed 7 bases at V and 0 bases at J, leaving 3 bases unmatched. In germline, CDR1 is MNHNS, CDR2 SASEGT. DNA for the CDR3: TGTGCCAGCACCCTAGCGGGGGGGCACCAAGAGACCCAGTACTTC. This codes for CASTLAGGHQETQYF.

CDR3 protein: CASSYPGQGSTDTQYF. CDR3 nucleotide sequence: TGCGCCAGCAGTTACCCGGGACAGGGAAGCACAGATACGCAGTATTTT. The genes are TRBV5-1 and TRBJ2-3; 9 positions match TRBD1. V shed 5 bases, J shed 0 bases, and the junction held 7 bases outside the gene matches. This CDR3 contains 16 residues. Germline CDR1 and CDR2: SGHRS and YFSETQ.

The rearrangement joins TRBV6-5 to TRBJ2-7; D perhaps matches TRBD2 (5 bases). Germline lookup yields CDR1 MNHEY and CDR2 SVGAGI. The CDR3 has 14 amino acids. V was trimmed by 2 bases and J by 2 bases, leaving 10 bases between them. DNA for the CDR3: TGTGCCAGCAGTTACCAAGCCGGGACCTACGAGCAGTACTTC. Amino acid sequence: CASSYQAGTYEQYF.

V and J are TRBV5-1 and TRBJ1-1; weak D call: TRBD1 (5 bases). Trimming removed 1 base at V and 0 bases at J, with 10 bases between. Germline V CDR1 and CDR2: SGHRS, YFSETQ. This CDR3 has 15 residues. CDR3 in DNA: TGCGCCAGCAGCTTGTGGGACCCAGTGAACACTGAAGCTTTCTTT. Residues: CASSLWDPVNTEAFF.

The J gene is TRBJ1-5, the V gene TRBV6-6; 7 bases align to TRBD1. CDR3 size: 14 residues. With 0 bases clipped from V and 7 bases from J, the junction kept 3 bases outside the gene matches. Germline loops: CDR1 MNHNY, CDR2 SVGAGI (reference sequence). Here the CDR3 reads CASSYSIGGQPQHF. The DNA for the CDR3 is TGTGCCAGCAGTTACTCGATAGGGGGCCAGCCCCAGCATTTT.

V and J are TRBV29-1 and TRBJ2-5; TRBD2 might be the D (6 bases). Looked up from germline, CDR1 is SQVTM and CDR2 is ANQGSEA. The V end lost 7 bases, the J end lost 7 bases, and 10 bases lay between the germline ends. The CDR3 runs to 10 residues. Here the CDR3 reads CSAGGGTQYF. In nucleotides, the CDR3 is TGCAGCGCTGGGGGAGGGACCCAGTACTTC.

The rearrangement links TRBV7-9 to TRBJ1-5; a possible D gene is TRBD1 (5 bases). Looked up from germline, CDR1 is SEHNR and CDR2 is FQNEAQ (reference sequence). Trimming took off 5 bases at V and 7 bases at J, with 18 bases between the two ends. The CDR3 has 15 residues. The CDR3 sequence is CASSPVGGVGQPQHF. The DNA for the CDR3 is TGTGCCAGCAGCCCCGTGGGGGGAGTTGGGCAGCCCCAGCATTTT.

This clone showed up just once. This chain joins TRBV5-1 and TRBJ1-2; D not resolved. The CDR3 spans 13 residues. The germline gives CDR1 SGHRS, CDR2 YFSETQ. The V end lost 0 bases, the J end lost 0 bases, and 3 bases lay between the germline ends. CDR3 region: CASSLGPNYGYTF. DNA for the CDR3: TGCGCCAGCAGCTTGGGCCCTAACTATGGCTACACCTTC.

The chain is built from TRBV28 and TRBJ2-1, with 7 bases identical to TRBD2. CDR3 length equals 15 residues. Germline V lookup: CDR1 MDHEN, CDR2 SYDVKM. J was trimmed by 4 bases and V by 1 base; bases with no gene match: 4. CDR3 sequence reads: CASSLSSGRYNEQFF. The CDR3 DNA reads TGTGCCAGCAGTTTATCTAGCGGAAGGTACAATGAGCAGTTCTTC. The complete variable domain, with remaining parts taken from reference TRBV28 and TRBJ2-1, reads DVKVTQSSRYLVKRTGEKVFLECVQDMDHENMFWYRQDPGLGLRLIYFSYDVKMKEKGDIPEGYSVSREKKERFSLILESASTNQTSMYLCASSLSSGRYNEQFFGPGTRLTVL.

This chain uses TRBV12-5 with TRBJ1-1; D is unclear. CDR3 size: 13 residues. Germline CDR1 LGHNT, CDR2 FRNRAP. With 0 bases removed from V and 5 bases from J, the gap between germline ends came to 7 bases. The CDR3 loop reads CASGLVGRTEAFF. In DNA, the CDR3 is TGTGCTAGTGGTTTGGTAGGGCGGACTGAAGCTTTCTTT.

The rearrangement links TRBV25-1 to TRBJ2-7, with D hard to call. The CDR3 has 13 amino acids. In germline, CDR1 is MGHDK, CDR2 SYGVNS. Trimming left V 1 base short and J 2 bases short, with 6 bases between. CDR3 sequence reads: CASSESGTYEQYF. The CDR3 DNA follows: TGTGCCAGCAGTGAATCGGGTACCTACGAGCAGTACTTC.

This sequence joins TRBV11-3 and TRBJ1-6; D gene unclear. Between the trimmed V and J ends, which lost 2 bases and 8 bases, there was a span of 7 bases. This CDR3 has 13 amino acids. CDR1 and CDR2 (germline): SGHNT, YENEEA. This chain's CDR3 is CASSLRPDSPLHF. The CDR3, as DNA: TGTGCCAGCAGCTTAAGGCCGGATTCACCCCTCCACTTT. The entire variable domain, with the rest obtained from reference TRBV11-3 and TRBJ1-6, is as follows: EAGVVQSPRYKIIEKKQPVAFWCNPISGHNTLYWYLQNLGQGPELLIRYENEEAVDDSQLPKDRFSAERLKGVDSTLKIQPAELGDSAVYLCASSLRPDSPLHFGNGTRLTVT.